This TCR beta chain was identified during a study of cytomegalovirus exposure and HLA in healthy donors. Study-level background: The same platform was used for the roughly 120 validation repertoires as for the approximately 730 first-cohort repertoires, as reported in a later analysis.

The donors were members of the approximately 130-subject validation cohort (separate from the roughly 660-subject first cohort). Measured with immunoSEQ multiplex PCR; TCRdb has only the in-frame clones, and not every one. The sample contains approximately 71,000 clones, 85% to 95% of which appear only once. This CDR3 region has 15 residues. Germline loops: CDR1 LNHDA, CDR2 SQIVND (reference sequence). V lost 10 bases and J lost 1, with 19 bases in between. This TCR was recovered from a woman aged 18-29 years in good health and CMV-seronegative. The chain recombines TRBV19 with TRBJ1-2; tentative D call: TRBD1 (5 bases). What was sequenced was PBMCs. CDR3 sequence reads: CATADPGSINYGYTF. The CDR3 nucleotides are TGTGCCACCGCCGATCCAGGGTCAATTAACTATGGCTACACCTTC. Looking up the rest from reference TRBV19 and TRBJ1-2 gives the full variable domain: DGGITQSPKYLFRKEGQNVTLSCEQNLNHDAMYWYRQDPGQGLRLIYYSQIVNDFQKGDIAEGYSVSREKKESFPLTVTSAQKNPTAFYLCATADPGSINYGYTFGSGTRLTVV.